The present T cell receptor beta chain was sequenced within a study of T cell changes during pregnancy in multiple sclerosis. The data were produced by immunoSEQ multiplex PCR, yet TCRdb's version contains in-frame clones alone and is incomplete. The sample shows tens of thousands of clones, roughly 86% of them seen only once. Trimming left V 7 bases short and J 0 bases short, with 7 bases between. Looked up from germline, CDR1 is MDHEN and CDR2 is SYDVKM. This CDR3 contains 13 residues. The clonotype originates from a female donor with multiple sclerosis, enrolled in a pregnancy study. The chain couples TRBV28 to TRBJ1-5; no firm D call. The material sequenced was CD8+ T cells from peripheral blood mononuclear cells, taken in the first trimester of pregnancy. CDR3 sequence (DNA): TGTGCCAGCAACACATATAGCAATCAGCCCCAGCATTTT. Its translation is CASNTYSNQPQHF.